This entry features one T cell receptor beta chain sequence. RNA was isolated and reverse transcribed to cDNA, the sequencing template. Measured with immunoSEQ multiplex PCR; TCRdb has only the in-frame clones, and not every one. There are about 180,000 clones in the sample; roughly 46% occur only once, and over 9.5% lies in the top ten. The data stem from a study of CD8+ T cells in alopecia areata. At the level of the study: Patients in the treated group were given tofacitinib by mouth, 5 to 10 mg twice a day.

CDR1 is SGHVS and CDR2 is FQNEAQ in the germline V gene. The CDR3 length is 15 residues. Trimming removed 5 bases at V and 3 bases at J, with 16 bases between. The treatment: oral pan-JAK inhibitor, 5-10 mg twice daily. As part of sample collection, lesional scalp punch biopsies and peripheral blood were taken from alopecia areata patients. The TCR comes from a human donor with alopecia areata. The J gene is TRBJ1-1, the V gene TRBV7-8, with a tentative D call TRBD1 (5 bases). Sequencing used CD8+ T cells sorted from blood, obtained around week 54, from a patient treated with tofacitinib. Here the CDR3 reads CASSPIVWGDTEAFF. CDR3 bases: TGTGCCAGCAGCCCCATAGTTTGGGGGGACACTGAAGCTTTCTTT.